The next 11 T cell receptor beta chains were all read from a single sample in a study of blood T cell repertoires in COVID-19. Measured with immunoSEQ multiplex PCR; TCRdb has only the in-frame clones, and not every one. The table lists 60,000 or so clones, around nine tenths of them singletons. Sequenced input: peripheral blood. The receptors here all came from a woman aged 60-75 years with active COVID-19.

CDR3 residues: CASSKYLAGGTDTQYF. The CDR3 DNA sequence: TGTGCCAGCAGCAAGTATCTAGCGGGGGGAACAGATACGCAGTATTTT. J is TRBJ2-3 and V is TRBV7-9, with TRBD2 matching 11 bases. Germline loops: CDR1 SEHNR, CDR2 FQNEAQ (reference sequence). V lost 5 bases and J lost 3; bases outside the gene matches: 7. CDR3 length: 16 residues.

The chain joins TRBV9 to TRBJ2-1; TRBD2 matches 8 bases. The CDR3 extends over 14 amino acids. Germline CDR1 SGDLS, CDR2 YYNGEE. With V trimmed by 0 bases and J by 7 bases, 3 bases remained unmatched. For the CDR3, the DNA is TGTGCCAGCAGCGTAGCGACTAGCGCAAATGAGCAGTTCTTC. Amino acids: CASSVATSANEQFF.

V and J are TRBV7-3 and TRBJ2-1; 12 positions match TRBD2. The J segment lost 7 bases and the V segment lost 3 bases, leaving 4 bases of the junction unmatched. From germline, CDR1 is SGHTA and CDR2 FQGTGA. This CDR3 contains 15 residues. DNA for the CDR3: TGTGCCAGCAGCTTCACTAGCGGGGGGTGGAATGAGCAGTTCTTC. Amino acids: CASSFTSGGWNEQFF.

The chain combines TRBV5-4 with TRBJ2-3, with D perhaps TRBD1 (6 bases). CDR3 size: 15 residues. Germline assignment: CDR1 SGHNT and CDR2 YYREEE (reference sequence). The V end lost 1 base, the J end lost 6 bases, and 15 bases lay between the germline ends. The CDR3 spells CASSLYLQGSDTQYF. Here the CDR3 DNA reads TGTGCCAGCAGCTTGTACTTACAGGGATCGGATACGCAGTATTTT.

In DNA, the CDR3 is TGCGCCAGCAGTCTTACAGGGGAGAACACTGAAGCTTTCTTT. Translating gives CASSLTGENTEAFF. This chain joins TRBV5-1 and TRBJ1-1; 7 positions match TRBD1. V gave up 5 bases and J gave up 1 base; unmatched junction bases: 5. The germline CDR1 and CDR2 sequences are SGHRS and YFSETQ. This CDR3 comprises 14 residues.

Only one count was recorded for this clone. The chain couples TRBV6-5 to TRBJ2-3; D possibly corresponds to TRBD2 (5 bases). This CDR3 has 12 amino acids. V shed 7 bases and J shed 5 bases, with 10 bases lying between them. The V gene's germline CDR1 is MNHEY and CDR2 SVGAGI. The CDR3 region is CASKSAGDTQYF. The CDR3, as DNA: TGTGCCAGCAAGAGCGCGGGAGATACGCAGTATTTT.

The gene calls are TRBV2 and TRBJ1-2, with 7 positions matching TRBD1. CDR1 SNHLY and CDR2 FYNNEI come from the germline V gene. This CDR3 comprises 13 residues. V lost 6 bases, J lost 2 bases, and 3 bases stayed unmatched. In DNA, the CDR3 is TGTGCCAGCAGGAGGGACAGCAACTATGGCTACACCTTC. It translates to CASRRDSNYGYTF.

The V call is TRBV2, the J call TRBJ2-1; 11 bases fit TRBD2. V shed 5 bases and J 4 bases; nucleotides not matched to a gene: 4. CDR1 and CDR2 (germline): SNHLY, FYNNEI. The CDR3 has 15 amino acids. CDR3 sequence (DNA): TGTGCCAGCAGTCCGACTAGCGGGGCTTACAATGAGCAGTTCTTC. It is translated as CASSPTSGAYNEQFF.

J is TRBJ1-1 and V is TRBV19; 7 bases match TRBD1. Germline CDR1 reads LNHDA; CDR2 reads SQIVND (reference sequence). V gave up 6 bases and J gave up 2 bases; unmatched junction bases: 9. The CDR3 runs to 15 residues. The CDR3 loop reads CASRQGLLQNTEAFF. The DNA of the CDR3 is TGTGCCAGTAGACAGGGGTTATTGCAAAACACTGAAGCTTTCTTT.

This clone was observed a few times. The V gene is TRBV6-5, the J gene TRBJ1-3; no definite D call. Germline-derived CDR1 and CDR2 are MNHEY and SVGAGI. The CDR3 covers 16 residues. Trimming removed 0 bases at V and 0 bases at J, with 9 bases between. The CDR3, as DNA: TGTGCCAGCAGTTACTCGAGATCCAACTCTGGAAACACCATATATTTT. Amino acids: CASSYSRSNSGNTIYF.

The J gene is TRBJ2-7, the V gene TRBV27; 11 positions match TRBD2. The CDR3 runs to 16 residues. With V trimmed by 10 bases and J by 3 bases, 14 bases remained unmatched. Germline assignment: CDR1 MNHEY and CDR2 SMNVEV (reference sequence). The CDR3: CATMGLAGGLFYEQYF. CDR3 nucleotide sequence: TGTGCCACCATGGGGCTAGCGGGGGGATTATTCTACGAGCAGTACTTC.